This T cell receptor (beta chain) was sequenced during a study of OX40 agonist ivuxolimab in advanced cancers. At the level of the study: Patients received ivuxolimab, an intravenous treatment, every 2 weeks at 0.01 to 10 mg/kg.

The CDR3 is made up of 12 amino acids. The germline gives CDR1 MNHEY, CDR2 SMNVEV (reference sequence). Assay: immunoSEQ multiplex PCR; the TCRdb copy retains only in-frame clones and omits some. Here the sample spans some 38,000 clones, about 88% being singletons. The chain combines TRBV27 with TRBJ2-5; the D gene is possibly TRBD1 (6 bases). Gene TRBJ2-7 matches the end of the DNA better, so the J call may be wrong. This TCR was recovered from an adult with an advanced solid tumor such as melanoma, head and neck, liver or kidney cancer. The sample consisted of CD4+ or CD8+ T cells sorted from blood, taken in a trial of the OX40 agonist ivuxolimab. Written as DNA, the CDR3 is TGTGCCAGCAGGGGGGCCTCCTACGAGCAGTACTTC. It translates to CASRGASYEQYF.